The clone carrying this TCR beta chain was seen more than once but under ten times. Antigen unknown. The method was immunoSEQ multiplex PCR; TCRdb's version includes in-frame clones alone and lacks a portion of them. Of 66,000 or so clones in the sample, more than 85% were seen once. The sample originates from a study of T cell responses to AZD1222 COVID-19 vaccine. Study overall: Pooling of second doses given at about 4 or about 12 weeks was done.

CDR1 is MNHEY, CDR2 SVGAGI, per germline. Trimming took off 11 bases at V and 2 bases at J, with 7 bases between the two ends. The CDR3 loop spans 11 amino acids. Study-wide points: Baseline seropositives among AZD1222 recipients totaled only five or six. Donors in the cohort were predominantly white British and more often female, and clonal diversity was possibly underestimated. Spike-specific TCR breadth and depth went up after people got two AZD1222 doses.

This chain links TRBV6-5 with TRBJ2-1; D gene ambiguous. This TCR was sampled from an adult in good health. This specimen consisted of peripheral blood, obtained on day 0 of AZD1222 vaccination. The CDR3 loop reads CAGQTYNEQFF. CDR3 DNA sequence: TGTGCCGGGCAAACCTACAATGAGCAGTTCTTC.